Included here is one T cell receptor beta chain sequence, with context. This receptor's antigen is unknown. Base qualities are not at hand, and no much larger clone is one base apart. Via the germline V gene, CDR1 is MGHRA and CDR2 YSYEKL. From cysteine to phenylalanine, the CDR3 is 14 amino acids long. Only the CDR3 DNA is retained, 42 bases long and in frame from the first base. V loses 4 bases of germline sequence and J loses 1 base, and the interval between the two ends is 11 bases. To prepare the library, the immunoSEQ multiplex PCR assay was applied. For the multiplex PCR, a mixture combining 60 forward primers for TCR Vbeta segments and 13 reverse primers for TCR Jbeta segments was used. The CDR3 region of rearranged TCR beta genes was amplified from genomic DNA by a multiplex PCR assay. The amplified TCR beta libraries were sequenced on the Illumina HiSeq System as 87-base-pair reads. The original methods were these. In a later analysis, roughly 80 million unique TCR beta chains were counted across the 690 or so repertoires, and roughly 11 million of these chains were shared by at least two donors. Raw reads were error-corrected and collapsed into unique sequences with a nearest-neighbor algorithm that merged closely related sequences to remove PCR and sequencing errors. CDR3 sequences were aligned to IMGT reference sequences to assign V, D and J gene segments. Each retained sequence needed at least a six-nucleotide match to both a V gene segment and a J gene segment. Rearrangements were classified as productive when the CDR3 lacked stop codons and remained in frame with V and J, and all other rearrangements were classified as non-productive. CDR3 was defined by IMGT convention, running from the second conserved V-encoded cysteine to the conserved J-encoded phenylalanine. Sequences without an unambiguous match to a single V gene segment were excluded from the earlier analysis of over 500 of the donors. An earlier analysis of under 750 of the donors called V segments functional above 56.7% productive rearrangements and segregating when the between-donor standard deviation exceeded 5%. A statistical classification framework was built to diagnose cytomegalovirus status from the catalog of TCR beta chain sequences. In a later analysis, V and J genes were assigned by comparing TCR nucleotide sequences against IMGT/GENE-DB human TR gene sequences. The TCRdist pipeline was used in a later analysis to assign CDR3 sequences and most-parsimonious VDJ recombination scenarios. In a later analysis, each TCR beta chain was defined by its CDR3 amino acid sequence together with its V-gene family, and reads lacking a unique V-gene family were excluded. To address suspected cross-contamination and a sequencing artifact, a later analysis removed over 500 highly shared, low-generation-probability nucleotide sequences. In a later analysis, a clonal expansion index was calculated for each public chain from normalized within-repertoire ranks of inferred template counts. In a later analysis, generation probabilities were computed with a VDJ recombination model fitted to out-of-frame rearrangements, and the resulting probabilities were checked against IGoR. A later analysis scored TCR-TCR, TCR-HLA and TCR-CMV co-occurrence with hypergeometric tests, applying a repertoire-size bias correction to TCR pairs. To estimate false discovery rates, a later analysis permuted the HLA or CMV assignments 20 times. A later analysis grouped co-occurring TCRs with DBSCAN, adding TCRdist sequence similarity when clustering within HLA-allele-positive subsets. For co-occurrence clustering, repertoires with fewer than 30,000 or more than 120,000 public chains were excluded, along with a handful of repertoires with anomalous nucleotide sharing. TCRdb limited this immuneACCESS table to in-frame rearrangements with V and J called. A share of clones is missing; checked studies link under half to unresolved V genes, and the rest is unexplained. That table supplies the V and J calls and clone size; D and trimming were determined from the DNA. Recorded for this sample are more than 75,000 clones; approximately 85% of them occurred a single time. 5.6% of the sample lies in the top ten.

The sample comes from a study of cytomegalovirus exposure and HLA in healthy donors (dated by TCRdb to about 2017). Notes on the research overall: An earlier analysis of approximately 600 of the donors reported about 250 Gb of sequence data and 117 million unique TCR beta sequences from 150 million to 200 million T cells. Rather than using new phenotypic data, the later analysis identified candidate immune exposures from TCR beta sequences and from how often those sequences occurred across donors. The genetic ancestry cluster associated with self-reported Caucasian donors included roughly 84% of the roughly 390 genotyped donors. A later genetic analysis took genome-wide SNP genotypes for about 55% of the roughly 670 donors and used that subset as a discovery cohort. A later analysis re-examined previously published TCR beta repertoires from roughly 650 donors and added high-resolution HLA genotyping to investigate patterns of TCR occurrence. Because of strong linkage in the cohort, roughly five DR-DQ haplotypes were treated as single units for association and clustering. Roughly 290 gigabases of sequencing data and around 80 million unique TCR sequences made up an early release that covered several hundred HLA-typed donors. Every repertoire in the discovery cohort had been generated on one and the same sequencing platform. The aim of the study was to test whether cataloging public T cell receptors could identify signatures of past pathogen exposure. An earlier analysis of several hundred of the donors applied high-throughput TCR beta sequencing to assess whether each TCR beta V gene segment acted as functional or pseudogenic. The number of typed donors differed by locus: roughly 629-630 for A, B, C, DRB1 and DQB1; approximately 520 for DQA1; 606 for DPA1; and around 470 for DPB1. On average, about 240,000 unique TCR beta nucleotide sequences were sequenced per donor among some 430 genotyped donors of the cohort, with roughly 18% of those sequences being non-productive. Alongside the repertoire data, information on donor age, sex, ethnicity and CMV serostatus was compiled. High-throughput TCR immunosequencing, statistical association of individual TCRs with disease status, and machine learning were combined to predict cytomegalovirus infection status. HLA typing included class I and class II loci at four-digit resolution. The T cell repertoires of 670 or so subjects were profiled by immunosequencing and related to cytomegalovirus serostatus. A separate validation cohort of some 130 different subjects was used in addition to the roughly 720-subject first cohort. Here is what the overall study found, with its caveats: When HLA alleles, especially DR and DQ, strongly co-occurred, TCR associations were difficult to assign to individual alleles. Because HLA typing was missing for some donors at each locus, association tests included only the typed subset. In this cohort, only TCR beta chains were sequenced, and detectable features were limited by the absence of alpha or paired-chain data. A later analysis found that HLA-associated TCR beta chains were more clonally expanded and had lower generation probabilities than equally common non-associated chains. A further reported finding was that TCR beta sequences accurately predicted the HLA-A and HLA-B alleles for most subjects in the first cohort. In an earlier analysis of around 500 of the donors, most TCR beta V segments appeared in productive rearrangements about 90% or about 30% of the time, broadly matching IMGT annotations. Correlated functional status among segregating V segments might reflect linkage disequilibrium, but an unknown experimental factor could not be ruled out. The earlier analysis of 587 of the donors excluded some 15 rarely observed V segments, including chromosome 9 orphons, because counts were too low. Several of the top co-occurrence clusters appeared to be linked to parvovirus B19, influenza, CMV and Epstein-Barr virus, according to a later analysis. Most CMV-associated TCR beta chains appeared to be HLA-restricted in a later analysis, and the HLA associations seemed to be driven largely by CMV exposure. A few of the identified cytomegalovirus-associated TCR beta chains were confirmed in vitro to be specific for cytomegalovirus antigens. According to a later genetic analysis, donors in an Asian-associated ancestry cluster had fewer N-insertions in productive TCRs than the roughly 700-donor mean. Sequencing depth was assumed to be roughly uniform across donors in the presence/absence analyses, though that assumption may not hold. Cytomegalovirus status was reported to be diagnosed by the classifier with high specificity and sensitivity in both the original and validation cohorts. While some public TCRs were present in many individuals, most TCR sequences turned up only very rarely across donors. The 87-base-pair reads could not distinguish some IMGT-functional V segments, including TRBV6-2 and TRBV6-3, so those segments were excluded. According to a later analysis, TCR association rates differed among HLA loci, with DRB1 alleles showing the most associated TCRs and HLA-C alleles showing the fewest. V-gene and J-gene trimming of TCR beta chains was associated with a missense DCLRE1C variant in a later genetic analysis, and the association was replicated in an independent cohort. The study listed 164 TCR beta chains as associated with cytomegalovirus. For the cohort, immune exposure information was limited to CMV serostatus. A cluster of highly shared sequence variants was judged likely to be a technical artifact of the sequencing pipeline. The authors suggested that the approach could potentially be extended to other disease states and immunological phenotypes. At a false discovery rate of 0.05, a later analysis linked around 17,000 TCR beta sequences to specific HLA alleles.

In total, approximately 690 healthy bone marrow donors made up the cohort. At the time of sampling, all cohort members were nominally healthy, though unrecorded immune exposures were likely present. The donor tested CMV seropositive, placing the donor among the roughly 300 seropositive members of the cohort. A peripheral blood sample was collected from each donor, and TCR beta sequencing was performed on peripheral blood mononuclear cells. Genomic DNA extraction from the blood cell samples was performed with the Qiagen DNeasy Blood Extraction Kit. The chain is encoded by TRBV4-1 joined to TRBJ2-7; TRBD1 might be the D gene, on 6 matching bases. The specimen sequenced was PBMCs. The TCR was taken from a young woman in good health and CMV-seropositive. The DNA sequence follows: TGCGCCAGCAGCCCCCGACAGGCATCCTACGAGCAGTACTTC. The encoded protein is CASSPRQASYEQYF.